Listed below are T cell receptor beta chains from one sample, sequenced in a study of tumor-infiltrating lymphocytes in glioblastoma multiforme. From the multiplex PCR reads, TCRdb called clonotypes with MiXCR, one entry per CDR3 protein. The sample has about 10,000 distinct CDR3 sequences, 71% seen once. The sample consisted of brain tumor tissue. The receptors stem from a male donor with glioblastoma. Each CDR3 is given with its conserved first and last residue. D genes are given only for firm matches. Clone size is not always given. Where it is, it says once, few, many or a class for expanded clones.

cdr3_aa,cdr3_nt,v_call,j_call,clone_size,d_call
CANRGAGRNQPRHF,TGCGCCAATAGGGGGGCAGGGCGCAACCAGCCCCGGCATTTT,TRBV10-2,TRBJ1-5,.,.
CASGLAGSSYDEQFF,TGTGCAAGCGGCTTAGCGGGTAGCTCCTACGATGAGCAGTTCTTC,TRBV11-2,TRBJ2-1,.,TRBD2
CASSRDRAMYF,TGTGCCAGCAGCCGTGACAGGGCTATGTACTTC,TRBV11-1,TRBJ2-7,.,TRBD1
CASRSLGALGYGYTF,TGTGCTAGCAGGTCCCTCGGGGCGCTGGGCTATGGCTACACCTTC,TRBV6-2/TRBV6-3,TRBJ1-2,.,.
CASTRAGRSEQYF,TGTGCCAGCACTCGGGCAGGGCGGTCCGAGCAGTACTTC,TRBV6-1,TRBJ2-7,few,.
CASSYSFPRTSGKGRTHTQYF,TGTGCCAGCAGTTACTCATTCCCCCGGACTAGCGGGAAAGGTCGCACGCATACGCAGTATTTT,TRBV6-5,TRBJ2-3,.,TRBD2
CSVDGGYQETQYF,TGCAGCGTTGATGGGGGTTACCAAGAGACCCAGTACTTC,TRBV29-1,TRBJ2-5,.,.
CASSHRAGNQPQHF,TGTGCCAGCAGCCACAGGGCCGGCAATCAGCCCCAGCATTTT,TRBV3-1,TRBJ1-5,few,.
CASSQGPGTGDNYGYTF,TGCGCCAGCAGCCAAGGACCGGGGACGGGAGATAACTATGGCTACACCTTC,TRBV4-1,TRBJ1-2,.,.
CASSYGTSGLNEQFF,TGTGCCAGCAGCTATGGGACTAGCGGGTTAAATGAGCAGTTCTTC,TRBV11-2,TRBJ2-1,.,TRBD2
CASSSPRGRGRSYEQYF,TGTGCCAGCAGCTCCCCCCGGGGCAGGGGGCGATCCTACGAGCAGTACTTC,TRBV11-2,TRBJ2-7,.,TRBD1
CASSLSVRGPSRNGRFF,TGTGCCAGCAGCTTATCAGTAAGGGGGCCTTCGCGCAATGGGCGGTTCTTC,TRBV11-2,TRBJ2-1,.,TRBD1
CASSSRGGEQFF,TGTGCCAGCAGCTCGAGGGGGGGTGAGCAGTTCTTC,TRBV11-3,TRBJ2-1,few,.
CASSLDLGGVPDTQYF,TGTGCCAGCAGCTTAGATTTGGGGGGAGTCCCAGATACGCAGTATTTT,TRBV11-2,TRBJ2-3,.,.
CSVDNAYTDTQYF,TGCAGCGTCGACAATGCCTACACAGATACGCAGTATTTT,TRBV29-1,TRBJ2-3,few,.
CASSLDNDTDTQYF,TGTGCCAGCAGTTTAGATAATGACACAGATACGCAGTACTTT,TRBV11-1,TRBJ2-3,.,.
CSASGLDSRFNEQFF,TGCAGTGCTAGCGGACTAGATTCCCGCTTTAATGAGCAGTTCTTC,TRBV20-1,TRBJ2-1,few,TRBD2
CASSWVTDTQYF,TGTGCCAGCAGTTGGGTCACAGATACGCAGTATTTT,TRBV6-2/TRBV6-3,TRBJ2-3,few,.
CSVRDLLAGVNEQIF,TGCAGTGTTAGAGATCTTCTTGCGGGAGTCAATGAGCAGATCTTC,TRBV20-1,TRBJ2-1,.,TRBD2
CATSDPTSGSTGEPFF,TGTGCCACCAGTGACCCCACTAGTGGAAGTACCGGGGAGCCGTTTTTT,TRBV24-1,TRBJ2-2,.,.
CSGGPSNQPQHF,TGCAGTGGGGGCCCGAGCAATCAGCCCCAGCATTTT,TRBV20-1,TRBJ1-5,few,.
CASSEAEQWETQYF,TGTGCCAGCAGTGAAGCGGAACAGTGGGAGACCCAGTACTTC,TRBV6-1,TRBJ2-5,.,.
CASRPGTGDEKLFF,TGTGCCAGCAGGCCCGGGACAGGGGATGAAAAACTGTTTTTT,TRBV7-9,TRBJ1-4,many,TRBD1
CSTSTGGNSPLHF,TGCAGCACCTCGACAGGGGGGAATTCACCCCTCCACTTT,TRBV20-1,TRBJ1-6,.,TRBD1
CASRTDTFLNTEAFF,TGTGCCAGCAGGACCGACACATTCTTGAACACTGAAGCTTTCTTT,TRBV11-2,TRBJ1-1,.,.
CASSLAVGAETQYF,TGTGCCAGCAGCTTAGCGGTAGGAGCTGAGACCCAGTACTTC,TRBV7-8,TRBJ2-5,medium-sized,.
CASRVGYNEQFF,TGTGCCAGCAGGGTGGGGTACAATGAGCAGTTCTTC,TRBV13,TRBJ2-1,medium-sized,.
CVSSYPSPGEETQYF,TGTGTCAGCAGTTATCCTTCCCCGGGAGAAGAGACCCAGTACTTC,TRBV28,TRBJ2-5,.,.
CSARRDSTPTDTQYF,TGCAGTGCTAGACGGGACTCTACGCCCACAGATACGCAGTATTTT,TRBV20-1,TRBJ2-3,large,.
CAISDGASNEGLFF,TGTGCCATCAGTGACGGGGCCTCTAATGAAGGACTGTTTTTT,TRBV10-3,TRBJ1-4,.,.
CASRKGGEYGQYF,TGTGCCAGCAGAAAAGGGGGGGAGTACGGGCAGTACTTC,TRBV28,TRBJ2-7,.,.
CAISSDRGSYEQYF,TGTGCCATCAGTTCGGACAGGGGCTCCTACGAGCAGTACTTT,TRBV6-5,TRBJ2-7,.,TRBD1
CASSQDIAGVPSGRGKNIQYF,TGTGCCAGCAGCCAAGATATAGCCGGTGTACCGAGTGGCAGGGGCAAAAACATTCAATACTTC,TRBV4-2,TRBJ2-4,.,.
CASNPGQLDEASF,TGTGCCAGCAATCCGGGACAGTTAGATGAAGCTTCCTTT,TRBV12-3/TRBV12-4,TRBJ1-1,.,TRBD1
CANNRQGEGTQYF,TGTGCCAACAATAGACAGGGGGAAGGGACCCAGTACTTC,TRBV12-3/TRBV12-4,TRBJ2-5,few,TRBD1
CSARVPVVGPIQETQYF,TGCAGTGCTAGAGTCCCAGTAGTTGGCCCGATACAAGAGACCCAGTACTTT,TRBV20-1,TRBJ2-5,few,.
CSATMGTAITNYGYTF,TGCAGTGCGACCATGGGGACAGCCATCACTAACTATGGCTACACCTTC,TRBV20-1,TRBJ1-2,.,TRBD1
CASSWIGAGNTIYF,TGTGCCAGCAGTTGGATAGGGGCTGGAAACACCATATATTTT,TRBV11-2,TRBJ1-3,.,.
CGVGGRQGGNGQFF,TGCGGCGTTGGGGGGCGGCAGGGGGGCAATGGGCAGTTTTTC,TRBV29-1,TRBJ2-1,.,.
CSARVTGSSGNTIYF,TGCAGTGCTAGGGTCACAGGAAGCTCTGGAAACACCATATATTTT,TRBV20-1,TRBJ1-3,many,.
CASSRGLQNTDTQHF,TGCGCCAGCAGCCGGGGACTACAGAACACAGATACGCAGCATTTT,TRBV4-1,TRBJ1-5,.,.
CASRHTSGRGNEQFF,TGTGCCAGCAGACATACTAGCGGGAGAGGGAATGAGCAGTTCTTC,TRBV14,TRBJ2-1,many,TRBD2
CASTFLRSRGAVRTDTQYF,TGTGCCAGCACTTTTCTGAGGTCGCGGGGGGCTGTTCGGACAGATACGCAGTATTTT,TRBV6-4,TRBJ2-3,.,TRBD2
CSARTANTEELFF,TGCAGCGCCAGGACAGCGAACACCGAGGAGCTGTTTTTC,TRBV29-1,TRBJ2-2,.,.
CSANQGLGEKLFF,TGCAGTGCTAACCAGGGATTAGGTGAAAAACTGTTTTTT,TRBV20-1,TRBJ1-4,once,.
CASSLGLTPDQETQYF,TGTGCCAGCAGCTTAGGACTCACCCCTGATCAAGAGACCCAGTACTTC,TRBV11-3,TRBJ2-5,.,.
CSAREMDTEAFF,TGCAGTGCTAGAGAAATGGACACTGAAGCTTTCTTT,TRBV20-1,TRBJ1-1,few,.
CSAKGTDNTGELFF,TGCAGTGCAAAAGGGACTGACAACACCGGGGAGCTGTTTTTT,TRBV20-1,TRBJ2-2,.,.
CASSGSSGTCRKF,TGTGCCAGCAGCGGGTCTAGCGGGACTTGTCGTAAATTC,TRBV7-4,TRBJ2-7,medium-sized,TRBD2
CNANTEGELKPQHF,TGCAATGCAAATACTGAAGGGGAATTGAAGCCCCAACATTTT,TRBV20-1,TRBJ1-5,.,.
CGELILTATYNEQFF,TGCGGCGAATTAATTCTCACAGCCACCTACAATGAGCAGTTCTTC,TRBV29-1,TRBJ2-1,.,.
CANSVYECTEAFF,.,TRBV11-2,TRBJ1-1,.,.
CASSSGPPTGELFF,TGTGCCAGCAGCTCGGGACCCCCCACCGGGGAGCTGTTTTTT,TRBV11-3,TRBJ2-2,few,.
CSVARLVIETQYF,TGCAGCGTTGCCCGACTAGTGATAGAGACCCAGTACTTC,TRBV29-1,TRBJ2-5,.,.
CSASPGELMGNYGQFF,TGTAGTGCTAGCCCCGGGGAACTAATGGGTAACTATGGGCAGTTCTTC,TRBV20-1,TRBJ2-1,.,.